This T cell receptor beta chain was sequenced for a study of T cells in Graves' hyperthyroidism and ophthalmopathy. Study-level background: Peripheral blood was collected at initial diagnosis, before any treatment.

V shed 3 bases, J shed 7 bases, and the junction held 10 bases outside the gene matches. Per the germline V gene, CDR1 is MGHRA and CDR2 is YSYEKL. The CDR3 has 16 amino acids. RNA transcripts gave rise to amplified TCR beta CDR3 regions. The HTBI primer set was used in a first-round RT-PCR of the TCR CDR3. TCRdb independently ran MiXCR on the multiplex PCR reads; one entry per CDR3 protein. The sample yields roughly 520,000 distinct CDR3 sequences, approximately 24% seen once. Pregnant or lactating patients were excluded, as were those with uncontrolled infection or other autoimmune disease. The diagnostic basis comprised clinical symptoms, serum thyroxine and TRAb, thyroid ultrasound and orbital computed tomography. Ten or more counts support this clonotype.

The sequence was collected from a woman aged 25 to 45 with Graves' ophthalmopathy. Sequenced: blood. V gene TRBV4-1 combines with J gene TRBJ2-2, with 8 bases aligning to TRBD2. The CDR3 DNA is TGCGCCAGCAGCCATTTTCAGCGGGGGAGTAGCGGGGAGCTGTTTTTT. It yields the protein CASSHFQRGSSGELFF.